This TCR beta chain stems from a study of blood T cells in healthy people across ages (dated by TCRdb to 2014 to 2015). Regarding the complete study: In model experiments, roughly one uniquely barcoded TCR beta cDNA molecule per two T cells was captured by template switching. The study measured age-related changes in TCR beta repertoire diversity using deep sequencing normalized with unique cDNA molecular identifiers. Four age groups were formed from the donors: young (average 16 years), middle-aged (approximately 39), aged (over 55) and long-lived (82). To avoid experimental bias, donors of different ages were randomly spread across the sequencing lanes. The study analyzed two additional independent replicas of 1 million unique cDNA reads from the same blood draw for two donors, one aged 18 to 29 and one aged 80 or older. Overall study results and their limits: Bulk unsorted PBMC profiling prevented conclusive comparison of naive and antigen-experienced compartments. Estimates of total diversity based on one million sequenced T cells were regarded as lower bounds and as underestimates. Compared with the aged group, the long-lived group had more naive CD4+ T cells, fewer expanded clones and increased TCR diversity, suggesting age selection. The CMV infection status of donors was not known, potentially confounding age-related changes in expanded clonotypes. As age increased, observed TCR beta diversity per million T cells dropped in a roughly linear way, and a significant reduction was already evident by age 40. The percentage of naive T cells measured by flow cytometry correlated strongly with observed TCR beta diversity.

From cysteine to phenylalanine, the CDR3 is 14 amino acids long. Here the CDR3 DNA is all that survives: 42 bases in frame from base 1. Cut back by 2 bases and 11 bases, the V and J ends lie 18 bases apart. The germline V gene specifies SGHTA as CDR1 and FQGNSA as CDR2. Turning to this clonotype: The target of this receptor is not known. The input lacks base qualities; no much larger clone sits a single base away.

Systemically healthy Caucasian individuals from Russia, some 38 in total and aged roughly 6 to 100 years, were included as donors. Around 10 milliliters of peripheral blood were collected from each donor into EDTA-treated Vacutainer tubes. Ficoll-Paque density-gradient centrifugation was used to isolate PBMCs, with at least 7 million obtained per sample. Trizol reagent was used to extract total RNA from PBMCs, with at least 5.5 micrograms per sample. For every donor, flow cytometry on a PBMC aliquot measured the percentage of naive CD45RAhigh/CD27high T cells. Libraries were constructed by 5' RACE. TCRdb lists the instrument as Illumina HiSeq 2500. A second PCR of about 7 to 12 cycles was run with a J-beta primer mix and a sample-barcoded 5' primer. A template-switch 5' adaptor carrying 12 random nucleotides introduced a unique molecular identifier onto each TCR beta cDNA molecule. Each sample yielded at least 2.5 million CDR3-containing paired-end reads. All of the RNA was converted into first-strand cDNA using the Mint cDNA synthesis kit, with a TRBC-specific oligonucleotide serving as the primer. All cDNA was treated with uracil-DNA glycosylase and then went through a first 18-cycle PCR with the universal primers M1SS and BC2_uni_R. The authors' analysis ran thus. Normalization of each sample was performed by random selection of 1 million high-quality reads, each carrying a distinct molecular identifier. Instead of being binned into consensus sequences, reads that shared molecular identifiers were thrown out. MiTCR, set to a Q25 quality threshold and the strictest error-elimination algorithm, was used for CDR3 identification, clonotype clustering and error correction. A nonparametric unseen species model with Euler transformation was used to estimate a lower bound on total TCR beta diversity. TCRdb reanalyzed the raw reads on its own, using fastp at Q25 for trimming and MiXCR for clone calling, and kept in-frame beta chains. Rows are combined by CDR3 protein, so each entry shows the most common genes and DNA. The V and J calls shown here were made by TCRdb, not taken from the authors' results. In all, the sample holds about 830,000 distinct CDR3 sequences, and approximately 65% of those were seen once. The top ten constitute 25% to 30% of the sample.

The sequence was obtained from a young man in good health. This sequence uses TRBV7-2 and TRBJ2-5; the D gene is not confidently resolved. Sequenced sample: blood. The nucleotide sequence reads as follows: TGTGCCAGCAGCTTAAACACTGTAATGACGGAGCAGTACTTC. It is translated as CASSLNTVMTEQYF.